The 29 T cell receptor beta chains below were found in one sample sequenced in a study of control samples from healthy donors and cancer patients. Method: immunoSEQ multiplex PCR; TCRdb's copy keeps in-frame clones and lacks some. The table lists around 76,000 clones, 75% to 90% of them singletons. The sample taken for sequencing was PBMCs. These receptors were collected from a woman between 50 and 59 years old with colorectal cancer.

This chain joins TRBV12-5 and TRBJ2-6, with a weak D call TRBD1 (6 bases). CDR1 LGHNT and CDR2 FRNRAP come from the germline V gene. This CDR3 spans 17 amino acids. V dropped 5 bases and J dropped 1 base, with 15 bases sitting between them. The CDR3 is CASGLGQSTSGANVLTF. CDR3 DNA: TGTGCTAGTGGTCTCGGACAGTCTACGTCTGGGGCCAACGTCCTGACTTTC.

The V gene is TRBV7-2, the J gene TRBJ2-1; TRBD2 matches 7 bases. Per germline, CDR1 SGHTA and CDR2 FQGNSA. J lost 0 bases, V lost 5 bases, and 4 bases had no gene match. The CDR3 is 15 amino acids. The CDR3 protein is CASSPGLRSYNEQFF. The DNA for the CDR3 is TGTGCCAGCAGCCCGGGACTACGCTCCTACAATGAGCAGTTCTTC. The full variable domain, completed using reference TRBV7-2 and TRBJ2-1, is GAGVSQSPSNKVTEKGKDVELRCDPISGHTALYWYRQSLGQGLEFLIYFQGNSAPDKSGLPSDRFSAERTGGSVSTLTIQRTQQEDSAVYLCASSPGLRSYNEQFFGPGTRLTVL.

The chain combines TRBV21-1 with TRBJ1-2; the D segment call TRBD1 is taken from the table without a DNA check. TRBV21-1 is flagged as a pseudogene. This CDR3 region has 17 residues. In nucleotides, the CDR3 is TGTGCCAGCTGCAAACGTGACAGGGGCCTAGCTAACTATGGCTACACCTTC. It yields the protein CASCKRDRGLANYGYTF.

V and J are TRBV10-1 and TRBJ1-2; perhaps TRBD1 as D (5 bases). V lost 3 bases and J 4 bases, leaving 9 bases between the germline ends. Germline loops: CDR1 WNHNN, CDR2 SYGVQD (reference sequence). There are 13 residues in the CDR3. CDR3 sequence: CASSDQGGYGYTF. The CDR3, as DNA: TGCGCCAGCAGTGATCAGGGAGGCTATGGCTACACCTTC.

Only one count was recorded for this clone. The V call is TRBV5-1, the J call TRBJ2-7, with D unclear. Germline assignment: CDR1 SGHRS and CDR2 YFSETQ. V was cut by 1 base and J by 5 bases, with 13 bases left in between. CDR3 length: 14 amino acids. The DNA of the CDR3 is TGCGCCAGCAGCTTGTTGGGGTTCCGAGACGAGCAGTACGTC. This codes for CASSLLGFRDEQYV.

CDR3 protein: CASRAGTGVGPLHF. CDR3 DNA sequence: TGTGCCAGCAGGGCCGGGACAGGGGTAGGACCCCTCCACTTT. This chain connects TRBV2 to TRBJ1-6; TRBD1 matches 10 bases. The CDR3 covers 14 residues. The ends lost 6 bases at V and 12 bases at J; junction bases unmatched: 8. Germline assignment: CDR1 SNHLY and CDR2 FYNNEI.

The V call is TRBV7-2, the J call TRBJ2-1, with 12 positions matching TRBD2. The CDR3 is 15 amino acids. The ends lost 3 bases at V and 4 bases at J; junction bases unmatched: 1. The germline V gene encodes CDR1 SGHTA and CDR2 FQGNSA. The CDR3 DNA is TGTGCCAGCAGCTTCACTAGCGGGGGGTACAATGAGCAGTTCTTC. It specifies CASSFTSGGYNEQFF.

There are a few counts of this clone. The rearrangement uses TRBV2 and TRBJ1-4; no definite D call. This CDR3 region has 15 residues. Germline V lookup: CDR1 SNHLY, CDR2 FYNNEI. Trimming left V 8 bases short and J 0 bases short, with 13 bases between. The CDR3 region is CASAGTLTTNEKLFF. Here the CDR3 DNA reads TGTGCCAGCGCTGGCACACTCACAACTAATGAAAAACTGTTTTTT.

V and J are TRBV5-1 and TRBJ2-4, with D possibly TRBD2 on 6 matching bases. This CDR3 is 16 amino acids long. From germline, CDR1 is SGHRS and CDR2 YFSETQ. Trimming took off 1 base at V and 1 base at J, with 12 bases between the two ends. In DNA form, the CDR3 reads TGCGCCAGCAGCTTGAGCGGGTACGGGGCCAAAAACATTCAGTACTTC. Amino acids: CASSLSGYGAKNIQYF. The entire variable domain, with the rest obtained from reference TRBV5-1 and TRBJ2-4, is as follows: KAGVTQTPRYLIKTRGQQVTLSCSPISGHRSVSWYQQTPGQGLQFLFEYFSETQRNKGNFPGRFSGRQFSNSRSEMNVSTLELGDSALYLCASSLSGYGAKNIQYFGAGTRLSVL.

This chain links TRBV20-1 with TRBJ1-1, with 7 bases identical to TRBD1. J was trimmed by 7 bases and V by 6 bases; bases with no gene match: 5. Germline V lookup: CDR1 DFQATT, CDR2 SNEGSKA (reference sequence). The CDR3 runs 11 residues. DNA for the CDR3: TGCAGTGCCCAAGGACAGGTTGAAGCTTTCTTT. The encoded protein is CSAQGQVEAFF.

The chain has TRBV19 and TRBJ1-1; D is undetermined. V lost 3 bases and J lost 0, with 8 bases in between. This CDR3 has 14 amino acids. The germline V gene encodes CDR1 LNHDA and CDR2 SQIVND (reference sequence). CDR3 nucleotides: TGTGCCAGTAGTATGGGCAGATTGAACACTGAAGCTTTCTTT. This encodes CASSMGRLNTEAFF.

Here the CDR3 DNA reads TGTGCCAGCAGCGAAAAGACGGCGTACTACGAGCAGTACGTC. Its protein is CASSEKTAYYEQYV. The rearrangement joins TRBV21-1 to TRBJ2-7. TRBV21-1 is classified as a pseudogene. CDR3 length: 14 amino acids.

V gene TRBV6-5 combines with J gene TRBJ1-1; 9 bases are a match to TRBD1. The V gene's germline CDR1 is MNHEY and CDR2 SVGAGI. V lost 11 bases and J lost 5; bases outside the gene matches: 9. The CDR3 spans 13 residues. The CDR3 loop reads CAGSTQGATEAFF. The CDR3 region has the DNA TGTGCCGGAAGTACACAGGGGGCGACTGAAGCTTTCTTT.

The J gene is TRBJ1-4, the V gene TRBV5-1, with 10 bases that match TRBD1. J gave up 3 bases and V 4 bases, and 3 bases lay outside the gene matches. CDR1 SGHRS and CDR2 YFSETQ come from the germline V gene. The CDR3 has 15 residues. The CDR3 DNA is TGCGCCAGCAGCGCGGACAGGGGGTCTAATGAAAAACTGTTTTTT. It translates to CASSADRGSNEKLFF.

A few counts support this clone. The chain carries TRBV4-1 and TRBJ1-5; D uncertain. The CDR3 is 16 residues long. Germline assignment: CDR1 MGHRA and CDR2 YSYEKL. Trimming left V 0 bases short and J 7 bases short, with 16 bases between. The CDR3 spells CASSQDLEDVGQPQHF. DNA for the CDR3: TGCGCCAGCAGCCAAGATCTGGAGGACGTAGGGCAGCCCCAGCATTTT.

In DNA, the CDR3 is TGTGCCAGCAGCCTACGAGGGGGGGACTATGGCTACACCTTC. Translated: CASSLRGGDYGYTF. V usage is TRBV3-1 (or the pseudogene TRBV3-2) and J usage is TRBJ1-2; possibly TRBD1 for D (6 bases). V shed 4 bases and J shed 3 bases, with 12 bases lying between them. Germline CDR1 and CDR2: LGHDT and YNNKEL (reference sequence). This CDR3 contains 14 residues.

This chain uses TRBV20-1 with TRBJ2-2; no clear D. With 4 bases removed from V and 6 bases from J, the gap between germline ends came to 6 bases. This CDR3 is built from 11 residues. Germline V CDR1 and CDR2: DFQATT, SNEGSKA (reference sequence). In DNA form, the CDR3 reads TGCAGTGCTATAAGCGCCGGGGAGCTGTTTTTT. It translates to CSAISAGELFF.

The table lists this clone with a count of one. The chain joins TRBV19 to TRBJ2-5; D is uncertain. The germline V gene encodes CDR1 LNHDA and CDR2 SQIVND (reference sequence). V was trimmed by 4 bases and J by 5 bases, leaving 11 bases between them. The CDR3 runs to 13 residues. The CDR3 region is CASSKNLRETQYF. The CDR3 coding sequence is TGTGCCAGTAGTAAAAACCTTCGGGAGACCCAGTACTTC.

V and J are TRBV6-5 and TRBJ1-3, with TRBD1 matching 9 bases. Germline V gene lookup returns CDR1 MNHEY and CDR2 SVGAGI. Germline trimming cut 7 bases from V and 1 base from J; bases unmatched to any gene: 5. The CDR3 has 15 amino acids. The CDR3 bases are TGTGCCAGCATTAGGACAGGGGCTTCTGGAAACACCATATATTTT. It encodes CASIRTGASGNTIYF.

The gene calls are TRBV28 and TRBJ2-3; unclear D gene. CDR3 length: 12 amino acids. V was clipped by 10 bases and J by 0 bases, with 8 bases between them. CDR1 MDHEN and CDR2 SYDVKM come from the germline V gene. Here the CDR3 reads CATAASTDTQYF. CDR3 in DNA: TGTGCCACCGCAGCTAGCACAGATACGCAGTATTTT. The full variable domain, with the rest looked up from reference TRBV28 and TRBJ2-3, is DVKVTQSSRYLVKRTGEKVFLECVQDMDHENMFWYRQDPGLGLRLIYFSYDVKMKEKGDIPEGYSVSREKKERFSLILESASTNQTSMYLCATAASTDTQYFGPGTRLTVL.

J is TRBJ1-3 and V is TRBV7-8, with 7 bases matching TRBD1. The J segment lost 2 bases and the V segment lost 5 bases, leaving 3 bases of the junction unmatched. This CDR3 has 14 amino acids. Germline V lookup: CDR1 SGHVS, CDR2 FQNEAQ. In nucleotides, the CDR3 is TGTGCCAGCAGCCCCCAGGGGGCTGGAAACACCATATATTTT. As protein: CASSPQGAGNTIYF.

The count of this clone is one. The chain employs TRBV27 and TRBJ2-2, with D tentatively TRBD2 (5 bases). V gave up 3 bases and J gave up 3 bases, with 14 bases separating them. Germline CDR1 is MNHEY and CDR2 is SMNVEV (reference sequence). CDR3 size: 16 residues. Here the CDR3 DNA reads TGTGCCAGCAGTTTTCGAGGGTGGGGTCACACCGGGGAGCTGTTTTTT. Translation: CASSFRGWGHTGELFF.

This chain uses TRBV11-3 with TRBJ2-4, with D possibly being TRBD2 (6 bases). Trimming removed 3 bases from V and 5 bases from J, with 11 bases in between. Germline V gene lookup returns CDR1 SGHNT and CDR2 YENEEA. This CDR3 has 14 amino acids. The DNA for the CDR3 is TGTGCCAGCAGCTTCGGGGGTTCGGAAAACATTCAGTACTTC. This codes for CASSFGGSENIQYF. The variable domain in full, with the rest retrieved from reference TRBV11-3 and TRBJ2-4, is EAGVVQSPRYKIIEKKQPVAFWCNPISGHNTLYWYLQNLGQGPELLIRYENEEAVDDSQLPKDRFSAERLKGVDSTLKIQPAELGDSAVYLCASSFGGSENIQYFGAGTRLSVL.

This chain uses TRBV5-1 with TRBJ1-2; a possible D gene is TRBD1 (5 bases). The CDR3 consists of 15 residues. Trimming removed 0 bases at V and 2 bases at J, with 11 bases between. From germline, CDR1 is SGHRS and CDR2 YFSETQ. The CDR3 nucleotides are TGCGCCAGCAGCTTGGGTTGGGGCCAGAACTATGGCTACACCTTC. Translating it yields CASSLGWGQNYGYTF.

This chain links TRBV5-1 with TRBJ2-5; D is ambiguous. Per germline, CDR1 SGHRS and CDR2 YFSETQ. V was clipped by 5 bases and J by 3 bases, with 20 bases between them. This CDR3 has 16 residues. This CDR3 is CASSPSPGPTEETQYF. The CDR3 DNA is TGCGCCAGCAGTCCCTCCCCTGGGCCCACCGAAGAGACCCAGTACTTC.

This clone was detected only a few times. This chain links TRBV2 with TRBJ1-4; 7 nucleotides line up with TRBD1. The CDR3 totals 17 residues. Germline CDR1 is SNHLY and CDR2 is FYNNEI. Trimming at V came to 2 bases and at J to 4 bases, leaving 10 bases not matched to a gene. The CDR3 DNA reads as TGTGCCAGCAGTGAAACCGCACAGGGGTGGAATAATGAAAAACTGTTTTTT. Protein product: CASSETAQGWNNEKLFF.

This chain connects TRBV7-2 to TRBJ2-1; D is possibly TRBD2 (7 bases). V dropped 6 bases and J dropped 7 bases, with 19 bases sitting between them. Germline values: CDR1 SGHTA, CDR2 FQGNSA. This CDR3 is 15 amino acids long. The CDR3 DNA reads as TGTGCCAGCAGTCTCAAGGGGGGGGGCCCAAATGAGCAGTTCTTC. It is translated as CASSLKGGGPNEQFF.

CDR3 loop: CASSLGGSGANVLTF. In nucleotides, the CDR3 is TGTGCCAGCAGCCTCGGGGGCTCTGGGGCCAACGTCCTGACTTTC. The chain uses TRBV7-2 and TRBJ2-6; D is perhaps TRBD2 (6 bases). Germline loops: CDR1 SGHTA, CDR2 FQGNSA. The CDR3 length is 15 residues. V was clipped by 5 bases and J by 0 bases, with 8 bases between them.

This chain connects TRBV5-6 to TRBJ2-7; tentatively, D is TRBD1 (7 bases). From germline, CDR1 is SGHDT and CDR2 YYEEEE. Between the trimmed V and J ends, which lost 3 bases and 2 bases, there was a span of 15 bases. The CDR3 covers 15 residues. In DNA, the CDR3 is TGTGCCAGCAGCTCCCAGGGGGGCTTAACCTACGAGCAGTACGTC. Translating gives CASSSQGGLTYEQYV.